The TCR beta chain described here comes from a study of T cell repertoires in cytomegalovirus infection (dated by TCRdb to between 2017 and 2020). With regard to the full study: Recently identified HLA-C-restricted CMV epitopes, whose presentation resists viral immunomodulation, were targeted by peptide stimulations together with well-studied HLA-B-restricted epitopes. Donor HLA type was relevant to the analysis, because carriage of CMV infection together with the matching HLA type was indicated by public TCR beta signatures.

Results and caveats for the whole study, not just this receptor: Carriers of CMV infection plus the relevant HLA type were discriminated by the cumulative frequency of public TCR beta family members in the study cohort and in an independent roughly 400-donor cohort. The ex vivo response was dominated by HLA-C-restricted CMV-specific TCR beta clonotypes, which also provided the single most frequent clonotype in two of eight donors.

Sequenced on an Illumina HiSeq 1500. TCRdb trimmed public reads at Q25 via fastp, called clones via MiXCR and kept in-frame beta chains. CDR3 protein sequences are deduplicated, and each keeps its most common genes and DNA. This sample has about 890,000 distinct CDR3 sequences in its table, and 30% to 40% of those were observed once. Over 11% of the sample rests with the top ten. Per the publication, the treatment or condition label means: in vitro stimulation with specific CMV peptide epitopes to enrich CMV-specific T cells. Turning to this clonotype: Which antigen it targets is not known. Per-base quality was not reported, and no clone a single base away is much larger than it.

This TCR was sampled from a human donor in good health (CMV status not recorded). Some clones in this sample may be carry-over from other donors' samples. The sequenced sample was cultured CD8+ T cells from PBMCs, obtained from culture after CMV antigen stimulation.

For the CDR3, the sequence is CASQSKDRGRRQNTGELFF. The DNA reads TGTGCCAGCCAATCCAAGGACAGGGGGCGAAGGCAAAACACCGGGGAGCTGTTTTTT. This chain is built from TRBV27 and TRBJ2-2; 11 central nucleotides agree with TRBD1. The germline V gene (reference sequence) supplies CDR1 MNHEY and CDR2 SMNVEV. The CDR3 sequence holds 19 residues, the cysteine and phenylalanine included. Only the CDR3 region is kept as DNA, spanning 57 bases read in frame from base 1. Trimmed from V: 8 bases; trimmed from J: 2 bases; junction bases lacking a gene match: 16.